This paragraph covers one T cell receptor beta chain sequence. Antigen specificity is unknown. This entry comes from a study of OX40 agonist ivuxolimab in advanced cancers. About the research overall: Given to patients was ivuxolimab, an agonistic anti-OX40 (CD134) antibody. Of mixed ages from roughly 23 to 85 and averaging roughly 60 years, the group was 65% to 85% male.

Profiling relied on immunoSEQ multiplex PCR, and the TCRdb table lists in-frame clones only, not all of them. The profile shows roughly 97,000 clones, 80% to 90% of them singletons. Study-wide points: Antigen specificity remained undetermined for the expanded peripheral T cells. Low levels of normalized T-cell clonal expansion also appeared in some nonresponders.

Germline loops: CDR1 MNHNY, CDR2 SVGAGI (reference sequence). This CDR3 contains 16 residues. The trim removed 2 bases at V and 5 bases at J, leaving 9 bases unmatched. This sequence was found in an adult with an advanced solid tumor such as melanoma, head and neck, liver or kidney cancer. Sequencing used CD4+ or CD8+ T cells sorted from blood, obtained in a trial of the OX40 agonist ivuxolimab. This chain links TRBV6-6 with TRBJ2-5; 9 bases are shared with TRBD1. The DNA for the CDR3 is TGTGCCAGCAGTTACGTCGGGACAGGGTGGCCGGAGACCCAGTACTTC. Translation gives CASSYVGTGWPETQYF.